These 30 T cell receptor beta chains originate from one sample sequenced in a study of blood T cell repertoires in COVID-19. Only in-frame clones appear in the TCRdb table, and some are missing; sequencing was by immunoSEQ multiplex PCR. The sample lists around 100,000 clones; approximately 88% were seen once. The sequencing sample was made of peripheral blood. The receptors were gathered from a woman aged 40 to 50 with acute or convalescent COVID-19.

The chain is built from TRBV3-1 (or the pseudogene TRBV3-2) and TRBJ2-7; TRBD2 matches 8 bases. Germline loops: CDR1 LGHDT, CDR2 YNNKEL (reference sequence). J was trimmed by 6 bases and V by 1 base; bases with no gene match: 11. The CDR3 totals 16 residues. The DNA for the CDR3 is TGTGCCAGCAGCCAAGTCGGGGGACTAGTCCAACCCGAGCAGTACTTC. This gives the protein CASSQVGGLVQPEQYF.

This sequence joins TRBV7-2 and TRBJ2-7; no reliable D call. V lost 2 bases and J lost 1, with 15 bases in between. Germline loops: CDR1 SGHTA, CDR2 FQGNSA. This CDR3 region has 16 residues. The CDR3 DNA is TGTGCCAGCAGCTTAATGGCAGGTGGTAGGTCCTACGAGCAGTACTTC. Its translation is CASSLMAGGRSYEQYF. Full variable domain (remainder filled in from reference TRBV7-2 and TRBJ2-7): GAGVSQSPSNKVTEKGKDVELRCDPISGHTALYWYRQSLGQGLEFLIYFQGNSAPDKSGLPSDRFSAERTGGSVSTLTIQRTQQEDSAVYLCASSLMAGGRSYEQYFGPGTRLTVT.

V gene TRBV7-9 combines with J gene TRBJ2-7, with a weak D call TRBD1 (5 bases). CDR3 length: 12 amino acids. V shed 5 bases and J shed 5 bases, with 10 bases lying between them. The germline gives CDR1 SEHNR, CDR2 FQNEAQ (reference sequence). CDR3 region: CASSETVNEQYF. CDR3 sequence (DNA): TGTGCCAGCAGCGAGACAGTTAACGAGCAGTACTTC.

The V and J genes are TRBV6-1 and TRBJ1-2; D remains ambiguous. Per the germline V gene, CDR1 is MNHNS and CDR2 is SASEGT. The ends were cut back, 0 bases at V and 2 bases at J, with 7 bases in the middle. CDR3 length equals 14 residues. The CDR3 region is CASSEAHKNYGYTF. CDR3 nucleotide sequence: TGTGCCAGCAGTGAAGCCCACAAAAACTATGGCTACACCTTC.

CDR3 in amino acids: CASSSGPSGGTYEQYF. The CDR3 DNA sequence: TGTGCCAGCAGCTCCGGTCCTAGCGGGGGGACCTACGAGCAGTACTTC. The chain joins TRBV7-9 to TRBJ2-7, with 11 bases lining up with TRBD2. Germline CDR1 is SEHNR and CDR2 is FQNEAQ (reference sequence). The CDR3 consists of 16 residues. The ends lost 4 bases at V and 2 bases at J; junction bases unmatched: 7.

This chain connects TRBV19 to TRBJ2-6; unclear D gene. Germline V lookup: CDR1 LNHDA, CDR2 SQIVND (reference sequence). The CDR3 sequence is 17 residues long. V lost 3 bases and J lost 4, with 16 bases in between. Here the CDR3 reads CASSIIPGSSGANVLTF. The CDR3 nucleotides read TGTGCCAGTAGTATTATCCCCGGTTCATCCGGGGCCAACGTCCTGACTTTC.

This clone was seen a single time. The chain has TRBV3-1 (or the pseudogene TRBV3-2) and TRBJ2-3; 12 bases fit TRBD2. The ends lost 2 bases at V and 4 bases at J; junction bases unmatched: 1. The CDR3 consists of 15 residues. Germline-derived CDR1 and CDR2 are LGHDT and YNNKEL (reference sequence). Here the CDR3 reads CASSQRLAGADTQYF. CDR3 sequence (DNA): TGTGCCAGCAGCCAAAGACTAGCGGGAGCAGATACGCAGTATTTT.

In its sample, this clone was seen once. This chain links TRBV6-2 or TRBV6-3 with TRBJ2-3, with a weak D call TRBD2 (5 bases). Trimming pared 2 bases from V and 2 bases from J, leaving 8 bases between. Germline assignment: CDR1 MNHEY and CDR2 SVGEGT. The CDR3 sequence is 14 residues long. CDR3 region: CASSYQRDTDTQYF. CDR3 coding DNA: TGTGCCAGCAGTTACCAACGGGACACAGATACGCAGTATTTT.

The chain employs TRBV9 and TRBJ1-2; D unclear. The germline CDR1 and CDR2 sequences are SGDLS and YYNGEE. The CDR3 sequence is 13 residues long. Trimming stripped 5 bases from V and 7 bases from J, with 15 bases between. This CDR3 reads CASRPGWTGGYTF. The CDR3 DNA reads TGTGCCAGCAGACCGGGATGGACGGGTGGCTACACCTTC.

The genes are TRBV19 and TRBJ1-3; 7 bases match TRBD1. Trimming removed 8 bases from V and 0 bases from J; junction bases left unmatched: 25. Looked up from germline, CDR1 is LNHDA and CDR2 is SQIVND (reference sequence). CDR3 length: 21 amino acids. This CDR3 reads CASRGRQGLSPNPYSGNTIYF. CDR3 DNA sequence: TGTGCCAGTCGAGGCCGACAGGGCTTAAGCCCCAACCCCTACTCTGGAAACACCATATATTTT. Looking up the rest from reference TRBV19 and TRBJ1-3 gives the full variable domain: DGGITQSPKYLFRKEGQNVTLSCEQNLNHDAMYWYRQDPGQGLRLIYYSQIVNDFQKGDIAEGYSVSREKKESFPLTVTSAQKNPTAFYLCASRGRQGLSPNPYSGNTIYFGEGSWLTVV.

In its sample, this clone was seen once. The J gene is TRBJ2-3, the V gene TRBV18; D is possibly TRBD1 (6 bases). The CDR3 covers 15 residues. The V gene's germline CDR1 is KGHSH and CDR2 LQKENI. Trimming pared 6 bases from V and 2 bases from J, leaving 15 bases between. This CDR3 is CASSFSGTNTDTQYF. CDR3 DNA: TGTGCCAGCTCGTTCTCCGGGACAAACACAGATACGCAGTATTTT.

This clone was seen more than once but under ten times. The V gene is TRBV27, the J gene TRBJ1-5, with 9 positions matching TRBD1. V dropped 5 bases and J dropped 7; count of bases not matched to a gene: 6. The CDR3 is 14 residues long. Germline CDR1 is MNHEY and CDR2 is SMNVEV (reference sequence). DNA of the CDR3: TGTGCCAGCAGTGCCCGGGACAGGGAACAGCCCCAGCATTTT. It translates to CASSARDREQPQHF.

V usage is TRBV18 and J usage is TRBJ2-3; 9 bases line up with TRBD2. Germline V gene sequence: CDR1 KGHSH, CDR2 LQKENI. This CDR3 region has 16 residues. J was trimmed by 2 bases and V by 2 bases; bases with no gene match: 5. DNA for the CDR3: TGTGCCAGCTCACCATGGGTAGCGGGGGACACAGATACGCAGTATTTT. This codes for CASSPWVAGDTDTQYF.

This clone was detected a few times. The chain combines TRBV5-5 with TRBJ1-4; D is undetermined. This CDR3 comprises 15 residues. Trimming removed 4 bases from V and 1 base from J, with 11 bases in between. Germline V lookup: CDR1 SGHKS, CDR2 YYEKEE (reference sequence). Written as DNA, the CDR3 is TGTGCCAGCAGCCCCCGAGGAGGAACTAATGAAAAACTGTTTTTT. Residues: CASSPRGGTNEKLFF.

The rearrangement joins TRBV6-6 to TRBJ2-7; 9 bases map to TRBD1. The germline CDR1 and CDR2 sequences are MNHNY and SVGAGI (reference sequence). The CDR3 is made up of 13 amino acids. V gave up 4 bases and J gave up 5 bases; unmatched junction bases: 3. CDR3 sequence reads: CASSSTGGNEQYF. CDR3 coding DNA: TGTGCCAGCAGTTCAACAGGGGGCAACGAGCAGTACTTC.

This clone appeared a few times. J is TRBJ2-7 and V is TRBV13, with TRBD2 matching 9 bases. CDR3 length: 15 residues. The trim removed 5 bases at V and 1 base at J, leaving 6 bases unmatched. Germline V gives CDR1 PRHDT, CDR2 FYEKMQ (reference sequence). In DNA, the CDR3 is TGTGCCAGCAGCCGAGCGGGGGGCGGATCCTACGAGCAGTACTTC. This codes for CASSRAGGGSYEQYF.

The CDR3, as DNA: TGTGCCAGCAGTCCCAGGGGACTAGCGGGGGGCAACACCGGGGAGCTGTTTTTT. Amino acids: CASSPRGLAGGNTGELFF. The chain employs TRBV6-6 and TRBJ2-2, with 15 bases fitting TRBD2. Germline CDR1 and CDR2: MNHNY and SVGAGI (reference sequence). V trimming: 5 bases; J trimming: 2 bases; junction bases outside the gene matches: 6. The length of the CDR3 is 18 residues.

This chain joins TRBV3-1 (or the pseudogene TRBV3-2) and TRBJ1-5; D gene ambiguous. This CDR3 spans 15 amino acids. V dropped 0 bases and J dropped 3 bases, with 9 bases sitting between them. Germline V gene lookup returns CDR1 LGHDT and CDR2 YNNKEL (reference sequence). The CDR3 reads CASSQDPSPNQPQHF. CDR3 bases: TGTGCCAGCAGCCAAGATCCCAGTCCCAATCAGCCCCAGCATTTT.

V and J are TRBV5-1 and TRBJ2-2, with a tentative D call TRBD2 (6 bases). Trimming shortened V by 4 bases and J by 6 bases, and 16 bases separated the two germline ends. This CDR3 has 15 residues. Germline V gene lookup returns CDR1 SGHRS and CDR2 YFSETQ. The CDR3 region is CASSPFSGGAGELFF. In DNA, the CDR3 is TGCGCCAGCAGCCCCTTTTCCGGGGGTGCCGGGGAGCTGTTTTTT.

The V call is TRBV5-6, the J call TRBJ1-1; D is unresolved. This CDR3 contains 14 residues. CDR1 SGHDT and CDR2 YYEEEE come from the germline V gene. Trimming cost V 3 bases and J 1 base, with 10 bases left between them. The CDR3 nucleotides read TGTGCCAGCAGCTCGACACTGGGGAACACTGAAGCTTTCTTT. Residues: CASSSTLGNTEAFF.

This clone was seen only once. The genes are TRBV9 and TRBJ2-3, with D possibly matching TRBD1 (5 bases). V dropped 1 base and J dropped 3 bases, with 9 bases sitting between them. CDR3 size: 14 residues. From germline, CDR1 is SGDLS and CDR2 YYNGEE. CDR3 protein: CASSVRGQTDTQYF. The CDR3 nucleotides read TGTGCCAGCAGCGTAAGGGGCCAGACAGATACGCAGTATTTT.

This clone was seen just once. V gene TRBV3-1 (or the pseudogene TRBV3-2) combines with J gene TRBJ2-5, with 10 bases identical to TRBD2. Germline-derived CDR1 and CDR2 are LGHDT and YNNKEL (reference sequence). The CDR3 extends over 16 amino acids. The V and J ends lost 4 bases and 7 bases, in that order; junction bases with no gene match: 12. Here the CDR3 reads CASSLDPTSGAGTQYF. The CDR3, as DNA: TGTGCCAGCAGCCTCGATCCTACTAGCGGGGCTGGGACCCAGTACTTC.

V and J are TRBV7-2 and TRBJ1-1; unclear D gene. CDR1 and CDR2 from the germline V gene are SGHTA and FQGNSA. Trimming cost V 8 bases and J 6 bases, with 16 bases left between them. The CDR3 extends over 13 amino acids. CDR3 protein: CASCLGPVAEAFF. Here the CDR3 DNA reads TGTGCCAGCTGTCTGGGCCCCGTCGCTGAAGCTTTCTTT.

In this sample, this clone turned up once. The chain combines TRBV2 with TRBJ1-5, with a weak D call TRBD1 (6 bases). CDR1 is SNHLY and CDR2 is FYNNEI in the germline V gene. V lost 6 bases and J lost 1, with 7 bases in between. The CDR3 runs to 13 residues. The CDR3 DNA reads TGTGCCAGCAGGGGGGCGAGCAATCAGCCCCAGCATTTT. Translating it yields CASRGASNQPQHF.

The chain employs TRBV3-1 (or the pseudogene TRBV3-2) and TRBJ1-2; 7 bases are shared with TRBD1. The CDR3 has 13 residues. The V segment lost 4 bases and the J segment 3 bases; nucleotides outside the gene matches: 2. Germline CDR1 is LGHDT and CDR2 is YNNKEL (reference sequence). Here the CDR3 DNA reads TGTGCCAGCAGCCCTGACAGGGACTATGGCTACACCTTC. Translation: CASSPDRDYGYTF.

CDR3 nucleotides: TGTGCCAGCAGCTTGGGGCCTAGCTCCTATAATTCACCCCTCCACTTT. It codes for CASSLGPSSYNSPLHF. The gene calls are TRBV5-6 and TRBJ1-6; unclear D gene. The CDR3 runs to 16 residues. CDR1 SGHDT and CDR2 YYEEEE come from the germline V gene. V was trimmed by 0 bases and J by 0 bases, leaving 7 bases between them.

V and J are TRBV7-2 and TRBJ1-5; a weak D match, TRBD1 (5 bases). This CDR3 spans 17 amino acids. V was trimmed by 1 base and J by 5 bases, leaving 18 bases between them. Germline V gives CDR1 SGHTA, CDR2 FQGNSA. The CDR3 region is CASSLVFGGDGDQPQHF. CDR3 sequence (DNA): TGTGCCAGCAGCTTAGTATTTGGAGGGGATGGGGATCAGCCCCAGCATTTT.

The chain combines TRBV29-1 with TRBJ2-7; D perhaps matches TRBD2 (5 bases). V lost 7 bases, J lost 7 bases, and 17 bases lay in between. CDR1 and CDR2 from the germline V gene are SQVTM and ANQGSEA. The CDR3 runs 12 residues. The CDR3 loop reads CSATAGVEEQYF. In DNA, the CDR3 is TGCAGCGCAACCGCCGGGGTAGAAGAGCAGTACTTC.

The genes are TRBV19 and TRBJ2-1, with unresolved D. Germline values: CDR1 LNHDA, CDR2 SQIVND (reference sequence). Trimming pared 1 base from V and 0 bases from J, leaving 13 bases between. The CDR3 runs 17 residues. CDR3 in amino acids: CASSIVPGASSYNEQFF. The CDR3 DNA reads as TGTGCCAGTAGTATAGTGCCAGGCGCCAGCTCCTACAATGAGCAGTTCTTC.

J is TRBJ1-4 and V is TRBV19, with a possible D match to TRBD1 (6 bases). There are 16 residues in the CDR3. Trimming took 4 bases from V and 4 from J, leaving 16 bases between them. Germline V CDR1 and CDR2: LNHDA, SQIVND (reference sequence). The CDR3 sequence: CASSTQLQGYNEKLFF. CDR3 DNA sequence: TGTGCCAGTAGTACTCAACTACAGGGATATAATGAAAAACTGTTTTTT.